The 8 T cell receptor beta chains given below trace back to one sample, sequenced in a study of T cell responses to AZD1222 COVID-19 vaccine (dated by TCRdb to about 2021). The method behind the library was the immunoSEQ multiplex PCR assay. TCRdb carries this immuneACCESS record with in-frame sequences only. Its versions omit some clonotypes, under half of them owing to an unresolved V gene in the studies checked, with the rest unexplained. Across this sample there are some 130,000 clones, with 85% to 90% seen only once. More than 20% of the sample goes to the ten largest clones. The intended sense of this specimen's time point label: baseline before first vaccination. This material consisted of peripheral blood, taken on day 0 of AZD1222 vaccination. The receptors derive from an adult in good health.

The chain couples TRBV14 to TRBJ2-6; unclear D gene. Germline CDR1 reads SGHDN; CDR2 reads FVKESK. V dropped 2 bases and J dropped 4 bases, with 3 bases sitting between them. This CDR3 spans 13 amino acids. The CDR3 nucleotides are TGTGCCAGCAGCCAATCCGGGGCCAACGTCCTGACTTTC. This sequence encodes CASSQSGANVLTF.

The chain uses TRBV12-3 or TRBV12-4 and TRBJ2-7; tentatively, D is TRBD1 (5 bases). Deletions cut 3 bases from V and 4 bases from J, with 10 bases between. This CDR3 spans 13 amino acids. The CDR3 nucleotides read TGTGCCAGCAGTTTCCAGGGCGTGTACGAGCAGTACTTC. This gives the protein CASSFQGVYEQYF.

The rearrangement joins TRBV10-3 to TRBJ2-7; TRBD2 matches at 10 bases. The CDR3 totals 14 residues. Germline CDR1 ENHRY, CDR2 SYGVKD. Trimming at V came to 3 bases and at J to 4 bases, leaving 3 bases not matched to a gene. The CDR3 loop reads CAISDSGGMYEQYF. The DNA of the CDR3 is TGTGCCATCAGTGATAGCGGGGGGATGTACGAGCAGTACTTC.

In regard to this clone: Other nucleotide sequences from this sample produce the same CDR3. The rearrangement joins TRBV7-9 to TRBJ1-1; D remains ambiguous. The CDR3 runs 11 residues. Germline V lookup: CDR1 SEHNR, CDR2 FQNEAQ (reference sequence). Trimming left V 3 bases short and J 6 bases short, with 5 bases between. The DNA of the CDR3 is TGTGCCAGCAGCTTGGAATCTGAAGCTTTCTTT. Protein sequence: CASSLESEAFF.

The V gene is TRBV5-4, the J gene TRBJ2-1, with TRBD2 matching 11 bases. Losses at the gene ends were 4 bases for V and 5 bases for J; bases not matched to a gene: 2. The CDR3 has 14 residues. The germline gives CDR1 SGHNT, CDR2 YYREEE (reference sequence). CDR3 coding DNA: TGTGCCAGCAGCCCGACTAGCGGGGACAATGAGCAGTTCTTC. This translates into CASSPTSGDNEQFF.

In this sample, this clone turned up once. Other DNA sequences of this sample code for an identical CDR3. The chain links TRBV18 to TRBJ1-2; no definite D call. Germline lookup yields CDR1 KGHSH and CDR2 LQKENI. The CDR3 is 13 amino acids. With 3 bases removed from V and 0 bases from J, the gap between germline ends came to 5 bases. CDR3 in DNA: TGTGCCAGCTCACCGGATTCTAACTATGGCTACACCTTC. This sequence encodes CASSPDSNYGYTF.

The rearrangement links TRBV11-2 to TRBJ1-2; tentative D call: TRBD1 (6 bases). The germline V gene encodes CDR1 SGHAT and CDR2 FQNNGV. The length of the CDR3 is 14 residues. The ends were cut back, 0 bases at V and 7 bases at J, with 12 bases in the middle. CDR3 bases: TGTGCCAGCAGCTTAGATCAGACAGGCGGTGGCTACACCTTC. Translation: CASSLDQTGGGYTF. Filled out from reference TRBV11-2 and TRBJ1-2, the complete variable domain reads EAGVAQSPRYKIIEKRQSVAFWCNPISGHATLYWYQQILGQGPKLLIQFQNNGVVDDSQLPKDRFSAERLKGVDSTLKIQPAKLEDSAVYLCASSLDQTGGGYTFGSGTRLTVV.

This clone has only a few counts. The V call is TRBV3-1 (or the pseudogene TRBV3-2), the J call TRBJ1-1; 7 positions agree with TRBD1. In germline, CDR1 is LGHDT, CDR2 YNNKEL (reference sequence). The CDR3 contains 16 residues. J gave up 4 bases and V 1 base, and 9 bases lay outside the gene matches. CDR3 in amino acids: CASSQGTGAGGTEAFF. In DNA form, the CDR3 reads TGTGCCAGCAGCCAAGGAACAGGGGCCGGGGGCACTGAAGCTTTCTTT.